What follows are 21 T cell receptor beta chains derived from one specimen sequenced in a study of cytomegalovirus exposure and HLA in healthy donors. Primers included in the PCR were 60 Vbeta and 13 Jbeta primers. Sequencing was performed with immunoSEQ multiplex PCR; in TCRdb, only in-frame clones are kept and a portion is missing. This sample has 170,000 or so clones; over 70% occur once, and the top ten carry around 6%. Sequencing used PBMCs. The receptor set was obtained from a man between 35 and 55 years old in good health and CMV-seronegative.

This clone was seen a handful of times. The rearrangement uses TRBV2 and TRBJ2-2; 7 bases align to TRBD2. J lost 5 bases, V lost 5 bases, and 8 bases had no gene match. CDR1 is SNHLY, CDR2 FYNNEI, per germline. CDR3 size: 15 residues. CDR3 sequence: CASSLQRGGTGELFF. CDR3 nucleotides: TGTGCCAGCAGTCTCCAGCGGGGCGGAACCGGGGAGCTGTTTTTT.

The chain links TRBV14 to TRBJ1-3; D not certain. The CDR3 contains 16 residues. Germline CDR1 and CDR2: SGHDN and FVKESK. V lost 1 base and J lost 0, with 10 bases in between. The CDR3 DNA reads as TGTGCCAGCAGCCAAGGAGGCACCTACTCTGGAAACACCATATATTTT. Amino acids: CASSQGGTYSGNTIYF.

The chain employs TRBV28 and TRBJ2-7; TRBD1 might be the D (5 bases). V was clipped by 1 base and J by 0 bases, with 13 bases between them. Germline CDR1 is MDHEN and CDR2 is SYDVKM. The CDR3 length is 16 residues. The CDR3 sequence: CASSLFQGSSSYEQYF. In DNA form, the CDR3 reads TGTGCCAGCAGTTTATTCCAGGGTTCTAGCTCCTACGAGCAGTACTTC.

CDR3 in amino acids: CARREQGVPSFSTREKLFF. The DNA of the CDR3 is TGCGCCAGGCGAGAACAGGGGGTACCATCTTTTTCAACCCGTGAAAAACTGTTTTTT. The chain employs TRBV10-1 and TRBJ1-4; 8 nucleotides agree with TRBD1. The CDR3 extends over 19 amino acids. V trimming: 9 bases; J trimming: 7 bases; junction bases outside the gene matches: 25. Germline CDR1 and CDR2: WNHNN and SYGVQD (reference sequence).

The chain combines TRBV2 with TRBJ1-5, with TRBD1 matching 7 bases. The CDR3 totals 15 residues. Germline CDR1 and CDR2: SNHLY and FYNNEI. V shed 3 bases and J 2 bases; nucleotides not matched to a gene: 4. DNA of the CDR3: TGTGCCAGCAGTGAGGGGCAGGGGGGCAATCAGCCCCAGCATTTT. It yields the protein CASSEGQGGNQPQHF.

The chain couples TRBV2 to TRBJ1-5, with no clear D. The CDR3 consists of 14 residues. CDR1 and CDR2 from the germline V gene are SNHLY and FYNNEI. V was pared by 6 bases and J by 1 base, with 10 bases between. The CDR3 sequence: CASRRELSNQPQHF. The CDR3 nucleotides read TGTGCCAGCAGGCGAGAGTTGAGCAATCAGCCCCAGCATTTT.

This chain connects TRBV7-9 to TRBJ1-2; D unresolved. This CDR3 comprises 15 residues. Germline CDR1 reads SEHNR; CDR2 reads FQNEAQ (reference sequence). The V gene lost 4 bases and the J gene lost 5 bases, with 17 bases spanning the gap. Here the CDR3 DNA reads TGTGCCAGCAGCTCGCAGCGGACGGCCGATTATGGCTACACCTTC. This translates into CASSSQRTADYGYTF. The full variable domain, in which reference TRBV7-9 and TRBJ1-2 provide the parts outside the CDR3, is DTGVSQNPRHKITKRGQNVTFRCDPISEHNRLYWYRQTLGQGPEFLTYFQNEAQLEKSRLLSDRFSAERPKGSFSTLEIQRTEQGDSAMYLCASSSQRTADYGYTFGSGTRLTVV.

The chain joins TRBV7-2 to TRBJ1-1; D uncertain. Germline values: CDR1 SGHTA, CDR2 FQGNSA. The CDR3 extends over 14 amino acids. Trimming pared 4 bases from V and 0 bases from J, leaving 9 bases between. CDR3 bases: TGTGCCAGCAGCTCCGACCGGGTGAACACTGAAGCTTTCTTT. Protein sequence: CASSSDRVNTEAFF. The full variable domain, in which reference TRBV7-2 and TRBJ1-1 provide the parts outside the CDR3, is GAGVSQSPSNKVTEKGKDVELRCDPISGHTALYWYRQSLGQGLEFLIYFQGNSAPDKSGLPSDRFSAERTGGSVSTLTIQRTQQEDSAVYLCASSSDRVNTEAFFGQGTRLTVV.

This chain joins TRBV23-1 and TRBJ2-2, with D tentatively TRBD2 (5 bases). TRBV23-1 is an ORF, with its function uncertain. CDR3 length: 16 amino acids. V was shortened by 3 bases and J by 4 bases, with 15 bases between the two germline ends. CDR3 nucleotides: TGCGCCAGCAGTCATCCCTCCGGGATTCGCACCGGGGAGCTGTTTTTT. Its translation is CASSHPSGIRTGELFF.

J is TRBJ2-5 and V is TRBV29-1; 8 nucleotides agree with TRBD1. CDR1 and CDR2 (germline): SQVTM, ANQGSEA. Trimming removed 5 bases from V and 1 base from J; junction bases left unmatched: 12. The CDR3 is made up of 16 amino acids. This chain's CDR3 is CSVLTGTGGSQETQYF. The DNA for the CDR3 is TGCAGCGTTCTAACCGGGACAGGTGGGTCCCAAGAGACCCAGTACTTC.

The genes are TRBV6-4 and TRBJ2-7; D is perhaps TRBD2 (5 bases). V gave up 6 bases and J gave up 0 bases, with 15 bases separating them. There are 15 residues in the CDR3. Germline CDR1 and CDR2: MRHNA and SNTAGT. The chain's CDR3 is CASSFSGTSSYEQYF. DNA for the CDR3: TGTGCCAGCAGCTTCTCCGGCACTAGCTCCTACGAGCAGTACTTC.

Worth noting for this clone: The junction departs from the called germline gene at one end, perhaps through a read error. V usage is TRBV7-2 and J usage is TRBJ2-1, with TRBD2 matching 9 bases. Looked up from germline, CDR1 is SGHTA and CDR2 is FQGNSA. The CDR3 has 12 residues. CDR3 nucleotides: TGTGCCAGCAGCTTGCGGACTAGCGACTCTGTCTTC. This encodes CASSLRTSDSVF.

The chain has TRBV7-9 and TRBJ2-5; 7 positions match TRBD1. The germline V gene encodes CDR1 SEHNR and CDR2 FQNEAQ (reference sequence). With V trimmed by 2 bases and J by 4 bases, 10 bases remained unmatched. The CDR3 is made up of 16 amino acids. CDR3 DNA sequence: TGTGCCAGCAGCTTAAGAACAGGGGTGAAAAGAGAGACCCAGTACTTC. Its protein is CASSLRTGVKRETQYF.

This chain uses TRBV7-2 with TRBJ1-6; TRBD1 is a possible D gene (5 bases). From germline, CDR1 is SGHTA and CDR2 FQGNSA. CDR3 length: 15 residues. V lost 1 base, J lost 10 bases, and 14 bases lay in between. The CDR3 coding sequence is TGTGCCAGCAGCTTAGTTGGAGGGGAGGACTCACCCCTCCACTTT. Amino acids: CASSLVGGEDSPLHF.

The CDR3 protein is CASSLGGGDHEQYF. The CDR3 region has the DNA TGTGCCAGCAGCTTAGGGGGAGGGGACCACGAGCAGTACTTC. This chain uses TRBV7-9 with TRBJ2-7; 7 nucleotides match TRBD2. The V and J ends lost 1 base and 5 bases, in that order; junction bases with no gene match: 5. The CDR3 extends over 14 amino acids. Germline CDR1 SEHNR, CDR2 FQNEAQ (reference sequence).

The rearrangement links TRBV7-9 to TRBJ1-1; possibly TRBD1 for D (5 bases). V shed 10 bases and J shed 0 bases, with 9 bases lying between them. This CDR3 comprises 12 residues. Germline assignment: CDR1 SEHNR and CDR2 FQNEAQ (reference sequence). DNA for the CDR3: TGTGCCACCGGGGGGGTGAACACTGAAGCTTTCTTT. It is translated as CATGGVNTEAFF.

This rearrangement joins TRBV4-3 to TRBJ2-5; no reliable D call. Germline V gene data show CDR1 as LGHNA and CDR2 as YSLEER. This CDR3 is 14 amino acids long. With 7 bases removed from V and 1 base from J, the gap between germline ends came to 13 bases. Here the CDR3 reads CASNPDLSQETQYF. The CDR3 bases are TGCGCCAGCAACCCCGACTTGAGCCAAGAGACCCAGTACTTC.

J is TRBJ2-1 and V is TRBV7-9; D possibly corresponds to TRBD2 (6 bases). Germline V gives CDR1 SEHNR, CDR2 FQNEAQ (reference sequence). The V gene lost 7 bases and the J gene lost 2 bases, with 15 bases spanning the gap. The length of the CDR3 is 15 residues. The CDR3 reads CASTHGGRAYNEQFF. CDR3 nucleotides: TGTGCCAGCACCCACGGGGGTAGGGCCTACAATGAGCAGTTCTTC. Using reference TRBV7-9 and TRBJ2-1 for the parts outside the CDR3, the full variable domain is DTGVSQNPRHKITKRGQNVTFRCDPISEHNRLYWYRQTLGQGPEFLTYFQNEAQLEKSRLLSDRFSAERPKGSFSTLEIQRTEQGDSAMYLCASTHGGRAYNEQFFGPGTRLTVL.

The rearrangement joins TRBV7-9 to TRBJ2-5; TRBD1 matches 9 bases. The CDR3 covers 15 residues. Germline V gene lookup returns CDR1 SEHNR and CDR2 FQNEAQ (reference sequence). The V and J ends lost 5 bases and 5 bases, in that order; junction bases with no gene match: 9. The CDR3 coding sequence is TGTGCCAGCAGCCCGGGACAGGGTGAACGGGAGACCCAGTACTTC. Translated: CASSPGQGERETQYF.

The chain carries TRBV9 and TRBJ1-1, with TRBD1 as a possible D gene (5 bases). V shed 0 bases and J shed 5 bases, with 11 bases lying between them. Germline V gene lookup returns CDR1 SGDLS and CDR2 YYNGEE. The CDR3 is 14 residues long. The CDR3 protein is CASSVELRGTEAFF. The CDR3 coding sequence is TGTGCCAGCAGCGTAGAATTAAGGGGTACTGAAGCTTTCTTT. The complete variable domain, with remaining parts taken from reference TRBV9 and TRBJ1-1, reads DSGVTQTPKHLITATGQRVTLRCSPRSGDLSVYWYQQSLDQGLQFLIQYYNGEERAKGNILERFSAQQFPDLHSELNLSSLELGDSALYFCASSVELRGTEAFFGQGTRLTVV.

There are a few counts of this clone. This rearrangement joins TRBV19 to TRBJ1-1; possible D gene TRBD1, 5 bases. V was clipped by 5 bases and J by 1 base, with 14 bases between them. This CDR3 is built from 15 residues. The V gene's germline CDR1 is LNHDA and CDR2 SQIVND (reference sequence). This CDR3 is CASSSGHIRNTEAFF. The CDR3 nucleotides read TGTGCCAGTAGTTCCGGACATATAAGGAACACTGAAGCTTTCTTT.